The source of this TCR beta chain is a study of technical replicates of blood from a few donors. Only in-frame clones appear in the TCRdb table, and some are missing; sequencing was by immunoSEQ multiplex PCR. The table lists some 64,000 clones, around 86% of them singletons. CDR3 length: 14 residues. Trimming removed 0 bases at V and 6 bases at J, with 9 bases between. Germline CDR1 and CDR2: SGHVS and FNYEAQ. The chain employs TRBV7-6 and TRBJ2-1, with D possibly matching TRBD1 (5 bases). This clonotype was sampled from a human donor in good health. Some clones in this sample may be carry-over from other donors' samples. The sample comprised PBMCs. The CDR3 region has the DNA TGTGCCAGCAGCTTAGCGCAGGGCCCCAATGAGCAGTTCTTC. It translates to CASSLAQGPNEQFF.